These T cell receptor beta chains were read from a single sample in a study of metastatic and nonmetastatic thyroid tumors. With MiXCR, TCRdb reprocessed the PCR reads. The sample shows nearly 35,000 clones, under 20% of them seen only once. The sequencing input was blood. Receptor source: a female donor with papillary thyroid cancer or a benign thyroid nodule (not recorded which). Some clones in this sample may be carry-over from other donors' samples. CDR3s include the opening cysteine and the closing phenylalanine or tryptophan. Each record gives: clone size, V gene, D gene, J gene, CDR3 length, CDR3 DNA, CDR3 protein. A D gene is named only where the DNA matches it firmly. Only part of the rows carry a size: once, few, many, or a class if the clone is expanded.

>many|TRBV6-2/TRBV6-3|-|TRBJ1-2|12
TGTGCCAGCAGTTGGTCGATAAGTGGCTACACCTTC
CASSWSISGYTF
>many|TRBV5-1|-|TRBJ2-5|13
TGCGCCAGCAGCTTGGAACAGCAAGAGACCCAGTACTTC
CASSLEQQETQYF
>many|TRBV20-1|-|TRBJ2-3|13
TGCAGTGCTAGATCGGTTAGCACAGATACGCAGTATTTT
CSARSVSTDTQYF
>many|TRBV4-3|-|TRBJ2-1|14
TGCGCCAGCAGCCAATCAATAGCGTTCAATGAGCAGTTCTTC
CASSQSIAFNEQFF
>few|TRBV6-5|TRBD1|TRBJ2-1|17
TGTGCCAGCAGTACCCGGCGGGACAGGGGGTCCTACAATGAGCAGTTCTTC
CASSTRRDRGSYNEQFF
>medium-sized|TRBV11-2|TRBD2|TRBJ2-7|15
TGTGCCAGCAGCTTATCGGCAGCGGGACCCTACGAGCAGTACTTC
CASSLSAAGPYEQYF
>-|TRBV6-1|TRBD1|TRBJ1-1|15
TGTGCCAGCAGCCCGACAGGGGGATTAAACACTGAAGCTTTCTTT
CASSPTGGLNTEAFF
>many|TRBV5-1|TRBD2|TRBJ2-1|17
TGCGCCAGCAGCTTGGGTGTGGGAGCGGGAGGTGAGAATGAGCAGTTCTTC
CASSLGVGAGGENEQFF
>-|TRBV28|-|TRBJ1-2|17
TGTGCCAGCAGTGCAGTCCGGGACAATTCCTTCGGTGGAGGCTACACCTTC
CASSAVRDNSFGGGYTF
>-|TRBV4-1|-|TRBJ2-7|15
TGCGCCAGCAGCCAGCCAGGGGTCTCGTCCTACGAGCAGTACTTC
CASSQPGVSSYEQYF
>many|TRBV5-1|-|TRBJ2-3|16
TGCGCCAGCAGCCCCTGGGGGGTACCCATCACAGATACGCAGTATTTT
CASSPWGVPITDTQYF
>many|TRBV15|TRBD2|TRBJ2-1|19
TGTGCCACCAGCAGAGATGAGGGGGTTGGGGCTAGCGGGCAACGGGAGCAGTTCTTC
CATSRDEGVGASGQREQFF
>-|TRBV4-1|-|TRBJ1-2|15
TGCGCCAGCAGCCAAGCCAGGGGAGATGACTATGGCTACACCTTC
CASSQARGDDYGYTF
>many|TRBV20-1|TRBD2|TRBJ2-1|14
TGCAGTGCTAGAGCGGTAAGCGGGAGCAATGAGCAGTTCTTC
CSARAVSGSNEQFF
>many|TRBV4-1|TRBD2|TRBJ2-5|16
TGCGCCGGCAGCCAAGCCGGGGGGGGTAGCCGGGAGACCCAGTACTTC
CAGSQAGGGSRETQYF
>many|TRBV5-4|-|TRBJ2-6|18
TGTGCCAGCAGCTTGAGCCGGGAACTCCTCTCTGGGGCCAACGTCCTGACTTTC
CASSLSRELLSGANVLTF
>many|TRBV3-1|TRBD1|TRBJ2-3|15
TGTGCCAGCTCGATCAGGACAGGGGATACAGATACGCAGTATTTT
CASSIRTGDTDTQYF
>many|TRBV5-1|-|TRBJ2-5|12
TGCGCCAGCAGCTTGGGCCAAGAGACCCAGTACTTC
CASSLGQETQYF
>few|TRBV28|TRBD1|TRBJ1-2|16
TGTGCCAGCAGTTTTTGGGACAGGGTGCCCAACTGGGGCTACACCTTC
CASSFWDRVPNWGYTF
>many|TRBV5-1|-|TRBJ2-5|14
TGCGCCAGCAGCTTGGCTGGGGGGTATGAGACCCAGTACTTC
CASSLAGGYETQYF
>-|TRBV28|-|TRBJ1-1|16
TGTTCCAGCAGGATACCCGGGGGGGGAGTCTATACTGAAGCTTTCTTT
CSSRIPGGGVYTEAFF
>-|TRBV6-1|-|TRBJ1-5|16
TGTGCCAGCACGCCTCGGAGGGACATGGGCAATCAGCCCCAGCATTTT
CASTPRRDMGNQPQHF
>medium-sized|TRBV24-1|-|TRBJ2-7|13
TGTGCCACCAGTGACCCCCAGGCCCTCGAGCAGTACTTC
CATSDPQALEQYF
>many|TRBV29-1|-|TRBJ2-2|10
TGCAGCGTTGGGTCGGGGGAGCTGTTTTTT
CSVGSGELFF
>many|TRBV4-1|TRBD1|TRBJ2-5|13
TGCGCCAGCAGCCTTCGACAGGGAGAGACCCAGTACTTC
CASSLRQGETQYF
>-|TRBV20-1|-|TRBJ1-6|14
TGCAGTGCTGAGGACAGTTCCGCTAATTCACCCCTCCACTTT
CSAEDSSANSPLHF
>many|TRBV5-1|-|TRBJ2-7|14
TGCGCCAGCAGCCCGTGGACAGAATCGTACGAGCAGTACTTC
CASSPWTESYEQYF
>few|TRBV19|-|TRBJ1-5|15
TGTGCCAGTAGTATAATGGCGGATAGCAATCAGCCCCAGCATTTT
CASSIMADSNQPQHF
>-|TRBV11-1|TRBD2|TRBJ2-7|16
TGTGCCAGCAGCTGGGGGAGCGGGGCCTGGGAAGTCCATCAGTACTTC
CASSWGSGAWEVHQYF
>-|TRBV6-1|TRBD1|TRBJ1-3|13
TGTGCCAGCAGTACCGGGACAGGGAACACCATATATTTT
CASSTGTGNTIYF
>many|TRBV7-9|-|TRBJ1-2|15
TGTGCCAGCAGCTTAAGTGCGGGCCGATGGGATGGCTACACCTTC
CASSLSAGRWDGYTF
>-|TRBV20-1|-|TRBJ1-4|17
TGCAGTGCTAGAGATTCGGGACACCTAGGAACTAATGAAAAACTGTTTTTT
CSARDSGHLGTNEKLFF
>many|TRBV25-1|-|TRBJ1-1|13
TGTGCCAGCAGTGAAGGCGGGTTCCCTGAAGCTTTCTTT
CASSEGGFPEAFF
>few|TRBV5-4|-|TRBJ2-5|13
TGTGCCAGCAGCTTGGATAGCGTCGGGACCCAGTACTTC
CASSLDSVGTQYF
>many|TRBV10-2|TRBD2|TRBJ2-1|15
TGCGCCAGCAAAAAGCGGGAGGGCGTCTACAATGAGCAGTTCTTC
CASKKREGVYNEQFF
>many|TRBV24-1|-|TRBJ2-1|12
TGTGCCACCAGTGCCGGGACTGGGCGGGAGTTCTTC
CATSAGTGREFF
>few|TRBV6-2/TRBV6-3|-|TRBJ1-2|14
TGTGCCAGCAGTTACTCTGCGGGGCTTGCTGGCTACACCTTC
CASSYSAGLAGYTF
>-|TRBV3-1|-|TRBJ1-1|14
TGTGCCAGCAGCCAAGGGGGACGCGTCACTGAAGCTCTCTTT
CASSQGGRVTEALF
>-|TRBV7-8|TRBD1|TRBJ1-1|16
TGTGCCAGCAGCTTGGGGACAGGGGCTTCGAACACTGAAGCTTTCTTT
CASSLGTGASNTEAFF
>many|TRBV20-1|-|TRBJ2-1|12
TGCAGTGCTAGAGCCAGACGGGCGGAGCAGTTCTTC
CSARARRAEQFF
>many|TRBV19|TRBD1|TRBJ2-7|14
TGTGCCAGTAGTGGGACAGGGGACACCCACGAGCAGTACTTC
CASSGTGDTHEQYF
>-|TRBV5-1|-|TRBJ2-3|14
TGCGCCAGCGGGTTCCGGAGTAGCACAGATACGCAGTATTTT
CASGFRSSTDTQYF
>many|TRBV12-3/TRBV12-4|-|TRBJ2-2|15
TGTGCCAGCAGACCCCTTAGCGCCACAACCGGGGAGCTGTTTTTT
CASRPLSATTGELFF
>few|TRBV19|-|TRBJ2-7|14
TGTGCCAGTAGCGCGTCCATCCTCTACTACGATCAGTACTTC
CASSASILYYDQYF
>few|TRBV12-3/TRBV12-4|-|TRBJ1-2|13
TGTGCCAGCAGTTGTGTGGGAGGGAATGGCTACACCTTC
CASSCVGGNGYTF
>few|TRBV12-3/TRBV12-4|-|TRBJ2-3|14
TGTGCCAGCAGCCCTGTCGCAGTCACAGATACGCAGTATTTT
CASSPVAVTDTQYF
>-|TRBV11-2|TRBD1|TRBJ1-3|15
TGTGCCAGCAGCTTCAGGGGGCGTACTGGAAACACCATATATTTT
CASSFRGRTGNTIYF
>-|TRBV6-4|TRBD1|TRBJ1-2|16
TGTGCCAGCAGTGAAACCGGGACAGGGGGTAACTATGGCTACACCTTC
CASSETGTGGNYGYTF
>many|TRBV11-2|-|TRBJ2-3|14
TGTGCCAGCAGCTTAGGTCTAGCTTTGAATACGCAGTATTTT
CASSLGLALNTQYF
>few|TRBV12-3/TRBV12-4|TRBD1|TRBJ2-2|15
TGTGCCAGCATCCTCCATCAGGGGGTGACCGGGGAGCTGTTTTTT
CASILHQGVTGELFF
>once|TRBV5-1|TRBD2|TRBJ2-5|16
TGCGCCAGCAGCGAATGGACTAGCGGGAGACTTGAGACCCAGTACTTC
CASSEWTSGRLETQYF
>many|TRBV6-4|-|TRBJ2-2|14
TGTGCCAGCGAAAGGGGCGCGAACACCGGGGAGCTGTTTTTT
CASERGANTGELFF
>few|TRBV27|-|TRBJ2-2|14
TGTGCCAGCAGCTCTCCTCTTGGAGCCGGGGAGCTGTTTTTT
CASSSPLGAGELFF
>-|TRBV19|-|TRBJ2-1|13
TGTGCCAGTATCCCCCCCGGGTCCTGGGGGCATTTCTTC
CASIPPGSWGHFF
>-|TRBV7-2|-|TRBJ2-1|13
TGTGCCAGCAGCACTCTGGGTTGGGATGAGCAGTTCTTC
CASSTLGWDEQFF
>many|TRBV4-2|-|TRBJ1-5|15
TGTGCCAGCAGCCAAGAGGCCGGTGCCGCTCAGCCCCAGCATTTT
CASSQEAGAAQPQHF
>-|TRBV28|-|TRBJ2-7|14
-
CASSFGQGSYEHYF